Following are 21 T cell receptor beta chains from one sample sequenced in a study of type 1 regulatory T cells. No antigen has been assigned to these receptors. TCRdb fed the reads into MiXCR, producing one record per CDR3 protein. This table holds over 55,000 distinct CDR3 sequences, around 68% found once. Sample: cultured T cells, either the whole culture or a sorted T cell fraction (not recorded which). The subset: Tr1-enriched cell product generated in vitro against host alloantigens. These receptors all come from a human donor in good health.

The rearrangement uses TRBV24-1 and TRBJ2-3; D possibly corresponds to TRBD1 (5 bases). The V gene's germline CDR1 is KGHDR and CDR2 SFDVKD. V shed 5 bases and J shed 0 bases, with 8 bases lying between them. The CDR3 spans 14 residues. The CDR3: CATSAGPSTDTQYF. In DNA form, the CDR3 reads TGTGCCACCAGTGCAGGGCCTAGCACAGATACGCAGTATTTT.

The genes are TRBV3-1 and TRBJ2-2; D not certain. Germline loops: CDR1 LGHDT, CDR2 YNNKEL (reference sequence). Trimming shortened V by 4 bases and J by 6 bases, and 12 bases separated the two germline ends. The CDR3 runs to 14 residues. The CDR3 nucleotides read TGTGCCAGCAGCCCTATTGTTTGGGCCGGGGAGCTGTTTTTT. Translated, it gives CASSPIVWAGELFF.

The sample holds a few counts of this clonotype. This rearrangement joins TRBV20-1 to TRBJ2-5; D is undetermined. Deletions cut 0 bases from V and 5 bases from J, with 4 bases between. CDR1 is DFQATT and CDR2 is SNEGSKA in the germline V gene (reference sequence). This CDR3 spans 11 amino acids. This CDR3 is CSARDHETQYF. CDR3 DNA: TGCAGTGCTAGAGATCACGAGACCCAGTACTTC.

The chain recombines TRBV24-1 with TRBJ2-5, with 8 bases lining up with TRBD1. Trimming removed 4 bases from V and 2 bases from J; junction bases left unmatched: 8. CDR1 is KGHDR, CDR2 SFDVKD, per germline. The CDR3 is 16 residues long. Here the CDR3 DNA reads TGTGCCACCAGTGACCCCGACAGGGGAGGTCAAGAGACCCAGTACTTC. This gives the protein CATSDPDRGGQETQYF.

The chain uses TRBV29-1 and TRBJ2-1, with unresolved D. Germline values: CDR1 SQVTM, CDR2 ANQGSEA. Trimming cost V 2 bases and J 6 bases, with 8 bases left between them. This CDR3 spans 12 amino acids. The CDR3 coding sequence is TGCAGCGTTGAAAACTCCCCCAATGAGCAGTTCTTC. This sequence encodes CSVENSPNEQFF.

This clonotype was recorded only once. This sequence joins TRBV5-1 and TRBJ2-1, with 10 bases that match TRBD2. V shed 1 base, J shed 6 bases, and the junction held 7 bases outside the gene matches. CDR1 and CDR2 from the germline V gene are SGHRS and YFSETQ. CDR3 size: 16 residues. As DNA, the CDR3 is TGCGCCAGCAGCTTGAAACCTAGCGGGAGCGGCAATGAGCAGTTCTTC. This sequence encodes CASSLKPSGSGNEQFF. The full variable domain, completed using reference TRBV5-1 and TRBJ2-1, is KAGVTQTPRYLIKTRGQQVTLSCSPISGHRSVSWYQQTPGQGLQFLFEYFSETQRNKGNFPGRFSGRQFSNSRSEMNVSTLELGDSALYLCASSLKPSGSGNEQFFGPGTRLTVL.

This sequence joins TRBV5-1 and TRBJ2-1; D perhaps matches TRBD2 (6 bases). The V gene's germline CDR1 is SGHRS and CDR2 YFSETQ. The length of the CDR3 is 14 residues. V lost 8 bases and J lost 2, with 14 bases in between. The DNA for the CDR3 is TGCGCCAGTCACCCGGGGGAACCCTACAATGAGCAGTTCTTC. Translated, it gives CASHPGEPYNEQFF.

This chain links TRBV5-1 with TRBJ2-3; 11 nucleotides agree with TRBD1. The junction had 5 bases not matched to a gene; V was cut back by 2 bases and J by 3 bases. Germline V gene lookup returns CDR1 SGHRS and CDR2 YFSETQ. The CDR3 is made up of 16 amino acids. CDR3 nucleotides: TGCGCCAGCAGCTTAGGACAGGGGGCCAGGACAGATACGCAGTATTTT. This sequence encodes CASSLGQGARTDTQYF.

This clonotype was seen a few times. The V and J genes are TRBV7-9 and TRBJ2-5; 8 positions agree with TRBD2. Germline-derived CDR1 and CDR2 are SEHNR and FQNEAQ (reference sequence). Losses at the gene ends were 3 bases for V and 4 bases for J; bases not matched to a gene: 4. The CDR3 has 14 residues. CDR3 region: CASSLEAGAETQYF. Written as DNA, the CDR3 is TGTGCCAGCAGCTTGGAAGCGGGAGCAGAGACCCAGTACTTC.

This chain connects TRBV20-1 to TRBJ2-3; 8 bases map to TRBD1. Trimming cost V 0 bases and J 2 bases; bases outside gene matches: 4. The germline CDR1 and CDR2 sequences are DFQATT and SNEGSKA (reference sequence). This CDR3 contains 15 residues. The CDR3 region has the DNA TGCAGTGCTAGAGATGCGGACAGGGCCACAGATACGCAGTATTTT. Encoded protein: CSARDADRATDTQYF.

The chain uses TRBV20-1 and TRBJ1-1, with D tentatively TRBD1 (5 bases). Trimming left V 6 bases short and J 0 bases short, with 11 bases between. In germline, CDR1 is DFQATT, CDR2 SNEGSKA (reference sequence). This CDR3 has 13 residues. The DNA for the CDR3 is TGCAGTGCCGTGCGAGGGGTGAACACTGAAGCTTTCTTT. Translating it yields CSAVRGVNTEAFF.

This clonotype was seen once. The chain recombines TRBV6-5 with TRBJ1-1; 7 bases are a match to TRBD1. V was clipped by 0 bases and J by 3 bases; unmatched bases: 13. Germline-derived CDR1 and CDR2 are MNHEY and SVGAGI. This CDR3 is built from 18 residues. CDR3 bases: TGTGCCAGCAGTTACTCGACGGGCCAGGGGGGCGCGGACACTGAAGCTTTCTTT. This translates into CASSYSTGQGGADTEAFF.

V is TRBV7-2 and J is TRBJ2-3; D remains unclear. CDR3 size: 12 residues. The germline gives CDR1 SGHTA, CDR2 FQGNSA. Trimming left V 2 bases short and J 2 bases short, with 2 bases between. CDR3 region: CASSLLTDTQYF. The CDR3 bases are TGTGCCAGCAGCTTACTCACAGATACGCAGTATTTT.

The chain has TRBV20-1 and TRBJ2-2; D might be TRBD1 or TRBD2, each matching 5 bases. Germline assignment: CDR1 DFQATT and CDR2 SNEGSKA (reference sequence). This CDR3 has 15 residues. The V gene lost 4 bases and the J gene lost 1 base, with 13 bases spanning the gap. CDR3 DNA: TGCAGTGCTACCACCGGGACGGTGAACACCGGGGAGCTGTTTTTT. Amino acids: CSATTGTVNTGELFF.

This chain connects TRBV20-1 to TRBJ2-2; D gene unclear. CDR3 size: 15 residues. V was cut by 0 bases and J by 4 bases, with 12 bases left in between. The germline V gene encodes CDR1 DFQATT and CDR2 SNEGSKA (reference sequence). The CDR3 sequence is CSARDPSRSTGELFF. The CDR3 DNA reads TGCAGTGCTAGAGATCCTTCTAGGTCCACCGGGGAGCTGTTTTTT.

This chain connects TRBV12-3 or TRBV12-4 to TRBJ2-7; 7 bases are shared with TRBD2. The CDR3 is 15 residues long. J was trimmed by 2 bases and V by 6 bases; bases with no gene match: 10. The CDR3, as DNA: TGTGCCAGCAGCACCTGGACTAGAGGGGCCTACGAGCAGTACTTC. This gives the protein CASSTWTRGAYEQYF.

This chain connects TRBV20-1 to TRBJ2-5, with 8 positions matching TRBD2. CDR3 length: 14 residues. Looked up from germline, CDR1 is DFQATT and CDR2 is SNEGSKA (reference sequence). With 5 bases clipped from V and 2 bases from J, the junction kept 7 bases outside the gene matches. This CDR3 is CSAPRSGVQETQYF. The CDR3 DNA reads TGCAGTGCTCCCCGTAGCGGGGTGCAAGAGACCCAGTACTTC.

The V gene is TRBV7-2, the J gene TRBJ1-4; D uncertain. Germline CDR1 is SGHTA and CDR2 is FQGNSA. There are 15 residues in the CDR3. Deletions cut 5 bases from V and 4 bases from J, with 14 bases between. CDR3 loop: CASSASRSNNEKLFF. DNA for the CDR3: TGTGCCAGCAGCGCCTCACGGAGCAATAATGAAAAACTGTTTTTT.

This clonotype was seen only a few times. The chain couples TRBV6-2 or TRBV6-3 to TRBJ2-1, with 9 positions matching TRBD2. Trimming removed 6 bases from V and 3 bases from J; junction bases left unmatched: 3. Looked up from germline, CDR1 is MNHEY and CDR2 is SVGEGT. This CDR3 has 14 residues. CDR3 sequence (DNA): TGTGCCAGCAGCACTAGCGGGTTCTACAATGAGCAGTTCTTC. It codes for CASSTSGFYNEQFF.

The rearrangement links TRBV20-1 to TRBJ2-1, with D possibly matching TRBD2 (5 bases). CDR1 and CDR2 (germline): DFQATT, SNEGSKA (reference sequence). This CDR3 is built from 17 residues. V was shortened by 0 bases and J by 0 bases, with 15 bases between the two germline ends. The CDR3 is CSARDRILGGSYNEQFF. Here the CDR3 DNA reads TGCAGTGCTAGAGATCGAATATTAGGAGGCTCCTACAATGAGCAGTTCTTC.

V and J are TRBV7-2 and TRBJ2-5; a possible D gene is TRBD1 (7 bases). Per the germline V gene, CDR1 is SGHTA and CDR2 is FQGNSA. V was clipped by 6 bases and J by 2 bases, with 13 bases between them. The CDR3 is 14 amino acids. CDR3 nucleotides: TGTGCCAGCAGGGGGGCAGGGGGGCAAGAGACCCAGTACTTC. This codes for CASRGAGGQETQYF.